This paragraph reports one TCR beta chain. Germline values: CDR1 KGHSY, CDR2 FQNENV. This CDR3 is 15 amino acids long. The trim removed 3 bases at V and 1 base at J, leaving 3 bases unmatched. This sample was taken from a study of spatial heterogeneity in lung cancer. All TCR cDNA molecules were individually tagged with a unique molecular identifier. TCRdb used MiXCR to reprocess the 5' RACE reads, holding one entry per CDR3 protein. The sample carries about 7,700 distinct CDR3 sequences, roughly 16% recorded once. Described time point: sample taken at primary tumor resection. Whole RNA was taken from tumor, nontumor lung or frozen PBMC; it was then sequenced unsorted.

The chain recombines TRBV16 with TRBJ1-5; 7 bases agree with TRBD1. The sequence was obtained from a male donor with early-stage non-small cell lung cancer. The sequencing used normal lung tissue next to the tumor, collected at surgery. Here the CDR3 reads CASSQSGQSNQPQHF. As DNA, the CDR3 is TGTGCCAGCAGCCAGTCGGGACAGAGCAATCAGCCCCAGCATTTT.